This T cell receptor beta chain was profiled in a study of CD8+CD57+ T cells in acquired aplastic anemia. Study in general: The average for DNA from sorted CD4+ and CD8+ cells was approximately 3.2 ug. Points from the study as a whole: Patients and controls had in common fewer than 30 CD8+ CDR3 sequences. Any difference that existed in CD8+ Simpson's diversity between patients and controls was not significant.

With regard to this clonotype: Its antigen remains unidentified.

Genomic DNA constituted the template upon which TCR beta VDJ and CDR3 profiling was performed. Using its own MiXCR run on the reads, TCRdb lists one record per CDR3 protein. The sample contains roughly 260,000 distinct CDR3 sequences, around 46% of which appear only once. The ends lost 0 bases at V and 6 bases at J; junction bases unmatched: 6. CDR3 size: 15 residues. Germline CDR1 LGHDT, CDR2 YNNKEL (reference sequence). Patients sequenced had flow cytometry evidence of CD8+CD57+ cell expansion. Sample: sorted CD4+, CD8+, or CD8+CD57+ T cells (not recorded which) from PBMCs. The chain is built from TRBV3-1 and TRBJ2-3, with TRBD1 identical over 7 bases. The receptor comes from a human donor with aplastic anemia. As DNA, the CDR3 is TGTGCCAGCAGCCAAGAGGCAGGGGGACGGGATACGCAGTATTTT. Its translation is CASSQEAGGRDTQYF.